A selection of T cell receptor beta chains follows, all from one sample in a study of blood T cell repertoires in COVID-19. Profiling relied on immunoSEQ multiplex PCR, and the TCRdb table lists in-frame clones only, not all of them. The sample records roughly 150,000 clones, roughly 80% being singletons. The source material was PBMCs or T cells enriched from blood (not recorded which). The source is a man aged 50 to 60 who had recovered from COVID-19. Each CDR3 is given with its conserved first and last residue. The D gene is left open where the match is weak. The listing skips clone size in some rows; elsewhere it reads once, few, many or a size class.

J gene: TRBJ2-3; V gene: TRBV4-1; clone size: NA; D gene: NA; CDR3 DNA: TGCGCCAGCAGCCCAACCCAGGCAGATACGCAGTATTTT; CDR3 protein: CASSPTQADTQYF
J gene: TRBJ1-4; V gene: TRBV5-4; clone size: NA; D gene: TRBD1; CDR3 DNA: TGTGCCAGCAGCTTACAGGGGGCAGGGGAAAAACTGTTTTTT; CDR3 protein: CASSLQGAGEKLFF
J gene: TRBJ2-3; V gene: TRBV6-1; clone size: NA; D gene: TRBD1; CDR3 DNA: TGTGCCAGCAGTCAAGGGACAGGTCATAGCACAGATACGCAGTATTTT; CDR3 protein: CASSQGTGHSTDTQYF
J gene: TRBJ1-6; V gene: TRBV19; clone size: NA; D gene: TRBD1; CDR3 DNA: TGTGCCAGTAGGACGACAGGGGGTATTTCACCCCTCCACTTT; CDR3 protein: CASRTTGGISPLHF
J gene: TRBJ2-3; V gene: TRBV4-3; clone size: NA; D gene: NA; CDR3 DNA: TGCGCCAGCAGCCAAGATCGGGGGAACAATCAGCCCCAGTATTTT; CDR3 protein: CASSQDRGNNQPQYF
J gene: TRBJ2-3; V gene: TRBV6-1; clone size: NA; D gene: TRBD2; CDR3 DNA: TGTGCCAGCAGTGAACGGTACGGGGGGGCGCCCACAGATACGCAGTATTTT; CDR3 protein: CASSERYGGAPTDTQYF
J gene: TRBJ2-3; V gene: TRBV21-1; clone size: NA; D gene: NA; CDR3 DNA: TGTGCCAGCAGCAAAAGGCGGACAGGGAGCACAGATACGCAGTATTTT; CDR3 protein: CASSKRRTGSTDTQYF
J gene: TRBJ2-3; V gene: TRBV11-2; clone size: NA; D gene: NA; CDR3 DNA: TGTGCCAGCAGCTTGAGGGCCCCCTGGGGAGATACGCAGTATTTT; CDR3 protein: CASSLRAPWGDTQYF
J gene: TRBJ1-6; V gene: TRBV14; clone size: NA; D gene: NA; CDR3 DNA: TGTGCCAGCAGCCGGGACTCATGGTCACCCCTCCACTTT; CDR3 protein: CASSRDSWSPLHF
J gene: TRBJ2-3; V gene: TRBV3-1/TRBV3-2; clone size: NA; D gene: NA; CDR3 DNA: TGTGCCAGCAGCCAACCCCTCGGGACAACAGATACGCAGTATTTT; CDR3 protein: CASSQPLGTTDTQYF
J gene: TRBJ1-5; V gene: TRBV6-5; clone size: NA; D gene: NA; CDR3 DNA: TGTGCCAGCAGGGGGGCGGGTAGCCATCAGCCCCAGCATTTT; CDR3 protein: CASRGAGSHQPQHF
J gene: TRBJ1-5; V gene: TRBV7-2; clone size: few; D gene: NA; CDR3 DNA: TGTGCCAGCAGCTTAGGGGGTGGAGGTAATCAGCCCCAGCATTTT; CDR3 protein: CASSLGGGGNQPQHF
J gene: TRBJ1-2; V gene: TRBV6-5; clone size: NA; D gene: NA; CDR3 DNA: TGTGCCAGCAGTTACTCGGAGACAGTTGTCTACACCTTC; CDR3 protein: CASSYSETVVYTF
J gene: TRBJ2-3; V gene: TRBV14; clone size: NA; D gene: TRBD1; CDR3 DNA: TGTGCCAGCAGCCGCCAAACAGGGGGCGACTCGGTGAATTTT; CDR3 protein: CASSRQTGGDSVNF
J gene: TRBJ1-2; V gene: TRBV3-1/TRBV3-2; clone size: NA; D gene: TRBD1; CDR3 DNA: TGTGCCAGCAGCCAAGTCTTGCAAGGGGGCTCTGGCTACACCTTC; CDR3 protein: CASSQVLQGGSGYTF
J gene: TRBJ1-1; V gene: TRBV7-8; clone size: NA; D gene: TRBD1; CDR3 DNA: TGTGCCAGCAGCTCCAGGACAGGGAGGGAAGCTTTCTTT; CDR3 protein: CASSSRTGREAFF
J gene: TRBJ2-5; V gene: TRBV4-1; clone size: few; D gene: NA; CDR3 DNA: TGCGCCAGCAGCCAAGATAGATATACCCAGTACTTC; CDR3 protein: CASSQDRYTQYF
J gene: TRBJ1-2; V gene: TRBV27; clone size: few; D gene: TRBD1; CDR3 DNA: TGTGCCAGCAGTTTCGGGACAGGGGGTCTCTATGGCTACACCTTC; CDR3 protein: CASSFGTGGLYGYTF
J gene: TRBJ2-1; V gene: TRBV7-2; clone size: NA; D gene: NA; CDR3 DNA: TGTGCCAGCAGCTCGTCTGTGGGGATGGCGGGGGCGAATTACAATGAGCAGTTCTTC; CDR3 protein: CASSSSVGMAGANYNEQFF